These T cell receptor beta chains were read from a single sample in a study of shared clonotypes between healthy human individuals. This table comes from immunoSEQ multiplex PCR, and its TCRdb copy is limited to in-frame clones, with some not included. The sample includes about 980,000 clones, 70% to 85% of them seen just once. Sequenced material: memory CD4+ T cells sorted from blood. The receptors here all came from a man between 18 and 35 years old in good health. Both conserved end residues are part of each CDR3. Each record gives: CDR3 length, V gene, J gene, D gene, CDR3 protein. A D gene is named only where the DNA matches it firmly.

length: 15; V: TRBV6-6; J: TRBJ2-5; D: TRBD1; CDR3: CASSAQQGAGETQYF
length: 13; V: TRBV6-4; J: TRBJ1-1; D: -; CDR3: CASSAKMNTEAFF
length: 17; V: TRBV5-1; J: TRBJ1-4; D: TRBD1; CDR3: CASSLGGQGGSNEKLFF
length: 11; V: TRBV27; J: TRBJ2-1; D: -; CDR3: CASTLRNEQFF
length: 16; V: TRBV29-1; J: TRBJ2-2; D: TRBD1; CDR3: CSVFRPGQGVPGELFF
length: 14; V: TRBV6-1; J: TRBJ2-5; D: TRBD2; CDR3: CASVRQGGQETQYF
length: 17; V: TRBV13; J: TRBJ2-5; D: TRBD2; CDR3: CASSPGLAGVGQETQYF
length: 15; V: TRBV6-4; J: TRBJ2-3; D: TRBD2; CDR3: CASSDGGGATDTQYF
length: 17; V: TRBV28; J: TRBJ1-5; D: -; CDR3: CASRNTWTDYSNQPQHF
length: 14; V: TRBV28; J: TRBJ2-3; D: TRBD2; CDR3: CATVRTSGADTQYF
length: 16; V: TRBV5-1; J: TRBJ2-5; D: TRBD2; CDR3: CASSFTLAGGQETQYF
length: 12; V: TRBV6-5; J: TRBJ1-3; D: -; CDR3: CASSIGGNTIYF
length: 15; V: TRBV16; J: TRBJ2-4; D: TRBD2; CDR3: CASSQTSGRENIQYF